These 10 T cell receptor beta chains were sequenced from one sample in a study of T cells in Graves' hyperthyroidism and ophthalmopathy. There were TCR beta CDR3 regions amplified from RNA transcripts. A first-round RT-PCR of the TCR CDR3 used the HTBI primer set. MiXCR was run by TCRdb on the multiplex PCR reads, yielding one entry per CDR3 protein. This sample has roughly 740,000 distinct CDR3 sequences, with 16% found just once. Sequencing was done on a sample of blood. Every receptor here comes from a man aged 18 to 29 with Graves' hyperthyroidism.

The V call is TRBV7-2, the J call TRBJ2-7; D is uncertain. Trimming took off 4 bases at V and 5 bases at J, with 21 bases between the two ends. Germline values: CDR1 SGHTA, CDR2 FQGNSA. CDR3 length equals 16 residues. CDR3 nucleotide sequence: TGTGCCAGCAGCTCAACTGAGAGTTTCGAAGGCGACGAGCAGTACTTC. It yields the protein CASSSTESFEGDEQYF.

This clonotype was counted only a few times. This sequence joins TRBV19 and TRBJ2-2, with 7 positions matching TRBD1. V lost 5 bases, J lost 2 bases, and 8 bases stayed unmatched. The germline V gene encodes CDR1 LNHDA and CDR2 SQIVND (reference sequence). CDR3 length: 16 amino acids. Here the CDR3 reads CASSGPGTVNTGELFF. In DNA form, the CDR3 reads TGTGCCAGTAGTGGGCCCGGGACAGTTAACACCGGGGAGCTGTTTTTT.

In its sample, this clonotype was seen a few times. This chain uses TRBV5-1 with TRBJ2-4; 12 nucleotides agree with TRBD2. This CDR3 spans 16 amino acids. Germline CDR1 SGHRS, CDR2 YFSETQ. The ends lost 3 bases at V and 2 bases at J; junction bases unmatched: 3. CDR3 sequence reads: CASSWTSGITKNIQYF. In DNA, the CDR3 is TGCGCCAGCAGCTGGACTAGCGGGATAACCAAAAACATTCAGTACTTC.

The rearrangement joins TRBV20-1 to TRBJ2-2; D call uncertain. The V gene's germline CDR1 is DFQATT and CDR2 SNEGSKA (reference sequence). Trimming pared 3 bases from V and 5 bases from J, leaving 10 bases between. The length of the CDR3 is 13 residues. In DNA, the CDR3 is TGCAGTGCTAGTGGCAAAGTAACCGGGGAGCTGTTTTTT. Protein product: CSASGKVTGELFF.

At least ten counts were recorded for this clonotype. J is TRBJ1-2 and V is TRBV6-1; TRBD1 agrees at 11 bases. The CDR3 has 13 residues. Per germline, CDR1 MNHNS and CDR2 SASEGT. V was clipped by 6 bases and J by 7 bases; unmatched bases: 4. The CDR3 DNA reads TGTGCCAGCAGCACCGGGACAGGGGGTGGCTACACCTTC. This gives the protein CASSTGTGGGYTF.

This clonotype was detected ten times or more. This chain uses TRBV20-1 with TRBJ2-7; D is unresolved. CDR3 length equals 13 residues. Germline-derived CDR1 and CDR2 are DFQATT and SNEGSKA (reference sequence). The CDR3 loop reads CSPRPSSSYEQYF. The CDR3 region has the DNA TGCAGCCCAAGGCCCTCGAGCTCCTACGAGCAGTACTTC.

The chain uses TRBV14 and TRBJ2-1; 8 bases map to TRBD1. Trimming at V came to 5 bases and at J to 4 bases, leaving 16 bases not matched to a gene. Germline lookup yields CDR1 SGHDN and CDR2 FVKESK. This CDR3 is 18 amino acids long. The CDR3 sequence: CASSEYKGRGQRYNEQFF. DNA of the CDR3: TGTGCCAGCAGCGAATATAAAGGCAGGGGGCAAAGATACAATGAGCAGTTCTTC.

The J gene is TRBJ2-5, the V gene TRBV28; 7 bases line up with TRBD2. CDR3 size: 16 residues. Germline-derived CDR1 and CDR2 are MDHEN and SYDVKM. Trimming removed 6 bases from V and 5 bases from J; junction bases left unmatched: 15. CDR3 bases: TGTGCCAGCAGCTCAGATGGGGCGGGAGAGGGGGAGACCCAGTACTTC. This codes for CASSSDGAGEGETQYF.

The CDR3 nucleotides read TGTGCCAGCAGCATGGGACGGTCCTCATTGGGGAACACCATATATTTT. Residues: CASSMGRSSLGNTIYF. The V and J genes are TRBV7-2 and TRBJ1-3, with D perhaps matching TRBD1 (5 bases). CDR3 length: 16 residues. CDR1 is SGHTA, CDR2 FQGNSA, per germline. The V and J ends lost 5 bases and 7 bases respectively, with 21 bases between them.

This chain joins TRBV6-5 and TRBJ2-2, with TRBD2 matching 11 bases. There are 18 residues in the CDR3. The V and J ends lost 0 bases and 2 bases, in that order; junction bases with no gene match: 5. Germline V gives CDR1 MNHEY, CDR2 SVGAGI. CDR3 sequence reads: CASSYSPGLADNTGELFF. The CDR3 region has the DNA TGTGCCAGCAGTTACTCACCGGGACTAGCGGATAACACCGGGGAGCTGTTTTTT.